This TCR beta chain was recorded in a study of blood T cell repertoires in COVID-19. Whole-study context: COVID-19 samples collected from the United States, Italy and Spain covered acute and convalescent phases. From T cells, B-cell-depleted T cells, or PBMCs came the material, which was cDNA or gDNA.

The J segment lost 2 bases and the V segment lost 5 bases, leaving 7 bases of the junction unmatched. CDR1 SGHNT and CDR2 YYREEE come from the germline V gene (reference sequence). This CDR3 spans 15 amino acids. In the original analysis: Estimation of nucleated cell counts relied on the amplification of reference gene primers. Profiling relied on immunoSEQ multiplex PCR, and the TCRdb table lists in-frame clones only, not all of them. Clonal size and the V and J genes are those of that table, whereas D and trimming came from the DNA. The data contain 87,000 or so clones, around 87% of them singletons. This clone was observed a handful of times.

The chain carries TRBV5-4 and TRBJ2-7; 10 bases are a match to TRBD1. The sample comprised peripheral blood. This clonotype was sampled from a human donor with acute or convalescent COVID-19. The donor label of this sample is uncertain. The CDR3 here is CASRRQGARTYEQYF. CDR3 in DNA: TGTGCCAGCAGACGACAGGGGGCTCGTACCTACGAGCAGTACTTC.